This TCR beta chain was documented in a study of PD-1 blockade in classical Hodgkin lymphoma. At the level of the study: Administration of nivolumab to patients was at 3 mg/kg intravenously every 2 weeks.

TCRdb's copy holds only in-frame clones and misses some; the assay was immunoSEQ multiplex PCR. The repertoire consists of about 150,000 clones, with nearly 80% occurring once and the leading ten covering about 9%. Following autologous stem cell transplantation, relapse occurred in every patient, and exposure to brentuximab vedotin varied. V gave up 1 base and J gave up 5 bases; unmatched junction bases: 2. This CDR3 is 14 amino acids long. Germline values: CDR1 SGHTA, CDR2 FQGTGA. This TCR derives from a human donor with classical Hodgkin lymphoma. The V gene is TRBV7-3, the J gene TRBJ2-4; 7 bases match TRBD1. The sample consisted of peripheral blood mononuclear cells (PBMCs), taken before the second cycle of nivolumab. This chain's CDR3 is CASSLRGTENIQYF. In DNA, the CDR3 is TGTGCCAGCAGCTTAAGAGGGACAGAAAACATTCAGTACTTC.